Following are 20 T cell receptor beta chains from one sample sequenced in a study of Ad26.COV2.S vaccination and SARS-CoV-2 variants. TCRdb keeps only in-frame clones here, not all; method: immunoSEQ multiplex PCR. In the table there are 350,000 to 400,000 clones, around 91% of which are singletons. Treatment reported: around 19 received Ad26.COV2.S at low or high dose, single or two shots; several received placebo; per-sample allocation not given. Material that was analyzed had been drawn on day 63 after the first vaccine or placebo injection. The sample consisted of peripheral blood, taken in a trial of Ad26.COV2.S vaccine versus placebo. The receptors were gathered from a person aged 18-65 years who received the Ad26.COV2.S COVID-19 vaccine or a placebo.

V and J are TRBV24-1 and TRBJ2-2; 9 bases match TRBD2. CDR3 length: 17 residues. CDR1 is KGHDR, CDR2 SFDVKD, per germline. V shed 5 bases, J shed 2 bases, and the junction held 8 bases outside the gene matches. CDR3 sequence reads: CATSGSSGGLNTGELFF. The CDR3 nucleotides read TGTGCCACCAGTGGATCCAGCGGGGGGCTTAACACCGGGGAGCTGTTTTTT.

CDR3 nucleotides: TGTGCCAGCAGTTACTCGAAGACAAGCAACTACGAGCAGTACTTC. Protein sequence: CASSYSKTSNYEQYF. This chain connects TRBV6-5 to TRBJ2-7; no definite D call. The CDR3 has 15 residues. V was clipped by 0 bases and J by 3 bases, with 12 bases between them. The germline gives CDR1 MNHEY, CDR2 SVGAGI.

The chain has TRBV19 and TRBJ1-5; 9 nucleotides agree with TRBD1. The germline gives CDR1 LNHDA, CDR2 SQIVND (reference sequence). The CDR3 extends over 13 amino acids. J was trimmed by 7 bases and V by 8 bases; bases with no gene match: 6. The DNA for the CDR3 is TGTGCCAGTTCGGACAGGGGAGGGCAGCCCCAGCATTTT. Protein: CASSDRGGQPQHF.

This chain joins TRBV6-5 and TRBJ1-1, with D perhaps TRBD1 (5 bases). The CDR3 runs 13 residues. Germline V CDR1 and CDR2: MNHEY, SVGAGI. With 4 bases removed from V and 5 bases from J, the gap between germline ends came to 11 bases. CDR3 sequence: CASSSQVWTEAFF. The CDR3 nucleotides read TGTGCCAGCAGTTCACAGGTATGGACTGAAGCTTTCTTT.

The chain joins TRBV10-3 to TRBJ2-2; 7 nucleotides align to TRBD2. The germline V gene has CDR1 ENHRY and CDR2 SYGVKD. The V gene end was trimmed by 2 bases and the J gene end by 1 base; junction bases not matched to a gene: 4. CDR3 size: 16 residues. DNA of the CDR3: TGTGCCATCAGTGAGAGAGGCGGGGGGAACACCGGGGAGCTGTTTTTT. Encoded protein: CAISERGGGNTGELFF.

In DNA, the CDR3 is TGCGCCAGCAGCTCTACTAGCGCAGCCTACGAGCAGTACTTC. It yields the protein CASSSTSAAYEQYF. This sequence joins TRBV5-1 and TRBJ2-7, with 7 bases fitting TRBD2. Germline trimming cut 3 bases from V and 2 bases from J; bases unmatched to any gene: 5. Per the germline V gene, CDR1 is SGHRS and CDR2 is YFSETQ. CDR3 length: 14 residues. The full variable domain, with the rest looked up from reference TRBV5-1 and TRBJ2-7, is KAGVTQTPRYLIKTRGQQVTLSCSPISGHRSVSWYQQTPGQGLQFLFEYFSETQRNKGNFPGRFSGRQFSNSRSEMNVSTLELGDSALYLCASSSTSAAYEQYFGPGTRLTVT.

The chain uses TRBV6-1 and TRBJ1-2, with no clear D. The CDR3 consists of 13 residues. The V end lost 1 base, the J end lost 1 base, and 4 bases lay between the germline ends. Germline V CDR1 and CDR2: MNHNS, SASEGT. CDR3 loop: CASSEGNNYGYTF. CDR3 coding DNA: TGTGCCAGCAGTGAAGGGAATAACTATGGCTACACCTTC.

The V and J genes are TRBV21-1 and TRBJ1-5; TRBD1 is taken as the D call from the table, unchecked against the DNA. TRBV21-1 is a pseudogene. There are 15 residues in the CDR3. The CDR3 spells CASSKDGTGAQPQHF. Written as DNA, the CDR3 is TGTGCCAGCAGCAAAGACGGGACAGGGGCTCAGCCCCAGCATTTT.

This chain joins TRBV9 and TRBJ1-4, with TRBD1 as a possible D gene (6 bases). In germline, CDR1 is SGDLS, CDR2 YYNGEE. This CDR3 has 12 residues. V gave up 5 bases and J gave up 7 bases, with 9 bases separating them. DNA for the CDR3: TGTGCCAGCAGAGGGGGAGGTGAAAAACTGTTTTTT. It yields the protein CASRGGGEKLFF.

The chain recombines TRBV2 with TRBJ2-2, with D perhaps TRBD2 (7 bases). CDR3 length equals 13 residues. Per germline, CDR1 SNHLY and CDR2 FYNNEI. V lost 8 bases to trimming and J lost 7 bases, with 14 bases between them. The CDR3 sequence: CASGTGTIGELFF. Written as DNA, the CDR3 is TGTGCCAGCGGAACAGGGACTATCGGGGAGCTGTTTTTT.

V is TRBV7-9 and J is TRBJ1-4; D is unresolved. Germline CDR1 and CDR2: SEHNR and FQNEAQ (reference sequence). The V and J ends lost 0 bases and 4 bases respectively, with 9 bases between them. The CDR3 runs 15 residues. CDR3 residues: CASSLANGYNEKLFF. The CDR3 bases are TGTGCCAGCAGCTTAGCTAATGGTTATAATGAAAAACTGTTTTTT.

The gene calls are TRBV3-1 (or the pseudogene TRBV3-2) and TRBJ1-1; 7 positions match TRBD1. Per germline, CDR1 LGHDT and CDR2 YNNKEL (reference sequence). J gave up 5 bases and V 2 bases, and 8 bases lay outside the gene matches. The CDR3 contains 15 residues. CDR3 in amino acids: CASSQSAAGGTEAFF. The CDR3 region has the DNA TGTGCCAGCAGCCAATCAGCGGCAGGGGGGACTGAAGCTTTCTTT.

V and J are TRBV3-1 (or the pseudogene TRBV3-2) and TRBJ2-5; D is uncertain. Trimming cost V 3 bases and J 7 bases, with 9 bases left between them. Germline V gene lookup returns CDR1 LGHDT and CDR2 YNNKEL (reference sequence). The CDR3 is made up of 12 amino acids. CDR3 sequence (DNA): TGTGCCAGCAGCCATCCCCCTGGGACCCAGTACTTC. It specifies CASSHPPGTQYF.

The chain combines TRBV27 with TRBJ1-5; 7 bases are a match to TRBD1. Looked up from germline, CDR1 is MNHEY and CDR2 is SMNVEV (reference sequence). This CDR3 contains 15 residues. J gave up 1 base and V 3 bases, and 3 bases lay outside the gene matches. In DNA form, the CDR3 reads TGTGCCAGCAGTTTCGAGGGGGCCAGCAATCAGCCCCAGCATTTT. This codes for CASSFEGASNQPQHF.

The table lists this clone with a count of one. CDR3 DNA: TGTGCCTGGCCGGGACTAGCGGGAGTTCGCTCCTACAATGAGCAGTTCTTC. It encodes CAWPGLAGVRSYNEQFF. The chain employs TRBV30 and TRBJ2-1, with TRBD2 matching 14 bases. The CDR3 runs 17 residues. Germline V CDR1 and CDR2: GTSNPN, SVGIG (reference sequence). Trimming at V came to 5 bases and at J to 0 bases, leaving 6 bases not matched to a gene.

This clone has just one count. V usage is TRBV5-1 and J usage is TRBJ2-7, with no clear D. Germline CDR1 reads SGHRS; CDR2 reads YFSETQ. There are 13 residues in the CDR3. V lost 0 bases and J 2 bases, leaving 6 bases between the germline ends. The DNA of the CDR3 is TGCGCCAGCAGCTTGGTGCAGCCCTACGAGCAGTACTTC. Its translation: CASSLVQPYEQYF.

In its sample, this clone was seen a few times. Written as DNA, the CDR3 is TGTGCCAGCAGCCTGGCCGGGGCCCGAGGGACCCAGTACTTC. This translates into CASSLAGARGTQYF. This chain connects TRBV7-2 to TRBJ2-5; D may match TRBD1 or TRBD2 (5 bases each). Germline CDR1 and CDR2: SGHTA and FQGNSA. V was cut by 5 bases and J by 7 bases, with 17 bases left in between. The CDR3 loop spans 14 amino acids. Full variable domain (rest looked up from reference TRBV7-2 and TRBJ2-5): GAGVSQSPSNKVTEKGKDVELRCDPISGHTALYWYRQSLGQGLEFLIYFQGNSAPDKSGLPSDRFSAERTGGSVSTLTIQRTQQEDSAVYLCASSLAGARGTQYFGPGTRLLVL.

This sequence joins TRBV10-3 and TRBJ2-7; a weak D match, TRBD2 (6 bases). This CDR3 has 13 amino acids. Looked up from germline, CDR1 is ENHRY and CDR2 is SYGVKD. The V end was cut by 0 bases, the J end by 6 bases, with 9 bases between. The CDR3 bases are TGTGCCATCAGTGAGTCAGACGGGAGCGAGCAGTACTTC. Translation: CAISESDGSEQYF.

The chain uses TRBV19 and TRBJ2-1; D call uncertain. Trimming cost V 3 bases and J 2 bases, with 8 bases left between them. CDR1 and CDR2 (germline): LNHDA, SQIVND (reference sequence). The CDR3 loop spans 14 amino acids. In nucleotides, the CDR3 is TGTGCCAGTAGTATGCAGGTCGCCTACAATGAGCAGTTCTTC. Amino acids: CASSMQVAYNEQFF.

The chain carries TRBV7-8 and TRBJ2-3; tentative D call: TRBD2 (5 bases). Trimming took 8 bases from V and 3 from J, leaving 27 bases between them. Germline assignment: CDR1 SGHVS and CDR2 FQNEAQ. The CDR3 is 18 amino acids. CDR3 bases: TGTGCCAGCCCCTTGGACGGGAAGCGAACCACGAGAACAGATACGCAGTATTTT. This gives the protein CASPLDGKRTTRTDTQYF. Full variable domain (missing parts from reference TRBV7-8 and TRBJ2-3): GAGVSQSPRYKVAKRGQDVALRCDPISGHVSLFWYQQALGQGPEFLTYFQNEAQLDKSGLPSDRFFAERPEGSVSTLKIQRTQQEDSAVYLCASPLDGKRTTRTDTQYFGPGTRLTVL.